Described below is a single T cell receptor (beta chain) sequence and its context. The data belong to a study of blood T cell repertoires in COVID-19. The wider study: Sources were T cells, B-cell-depleted T cells, or PBMCs; the material itself was cDNA or gDNA.

The CDR3 length is 13 residues. The germline V gene encodes CDR1 SGHKS and CDR2 YYEKEE (reference sequence). With V trimmed by 4 bases and J by 4 bases, 3 bases remained unmatched. Original methodology: Reference gene primers were amplified, and this amplification served to estimate nucleated cell counts. Repertoires were generated with immunoSEQ multiplex PCR, while TCRdb's copy carries only in-frame clones and drops some. V and J calls and clone size are given by that table; D and trimming were obtained from the DNA. The sample includes approximately 300,000 clones, roughly 89% of them seen just once.

The TCR originated in a woman in her twenties or thirties with COVID-19, enrolled during active disease. The J gene is TRBJ1-1, the V gene TRBV5-5; 8 bases align to TRBD1. The sample was peripheral blood. The CDR3 is CASSPTGVTEAFF. CDR3 DNA sequence: TGTGCCAGCAGCCCGACAGGGGTCACTGAAGCTTTCTTT.